The sequence of this TCR beta chain was determined in a study of vaccination effects on CD4 cells after COVID-19. Isolating CD4+ T cells followed 9 to 11 days of culture. On both days 3 and 7, half of the culture medium was replaced with IL-2 medium. The method was immunoSEQ multiplex PCR; TCRdb's version includes in-frame clones alone and lacks a portion of them. This table has tens of thousands of clones, around 77% appearing once. In the case of this clone: Its cognate antigen is unknown.

Trimming at V came to 0 bases and at J to 8 bases, leaving 5 bases not matched to a gene. Looked up from germline, CDR1 is LGHDT and CDR2 is YNNKEL (reference sequence). CDR3 size: 16 residues. V gene TRBV3-1 (or the pseudogene TRBV3-2) combines with J gene TRBJ2-1, with 12 bases identical to TRBD2. This specimen consisted of CD4+ T cells from PBMCs cultured without peptide, obtained before COVID-19 vaccination. The source of this sequence is a human donor who received a COVID-19 vaccine. CDR3 loop: CASSQDPSGGGDEQFF. CDR3 DNA: TGTGCCAGCAGCCAAGATCCTAGCGGGGGGGGTGATGAGCAGTTCTTC.